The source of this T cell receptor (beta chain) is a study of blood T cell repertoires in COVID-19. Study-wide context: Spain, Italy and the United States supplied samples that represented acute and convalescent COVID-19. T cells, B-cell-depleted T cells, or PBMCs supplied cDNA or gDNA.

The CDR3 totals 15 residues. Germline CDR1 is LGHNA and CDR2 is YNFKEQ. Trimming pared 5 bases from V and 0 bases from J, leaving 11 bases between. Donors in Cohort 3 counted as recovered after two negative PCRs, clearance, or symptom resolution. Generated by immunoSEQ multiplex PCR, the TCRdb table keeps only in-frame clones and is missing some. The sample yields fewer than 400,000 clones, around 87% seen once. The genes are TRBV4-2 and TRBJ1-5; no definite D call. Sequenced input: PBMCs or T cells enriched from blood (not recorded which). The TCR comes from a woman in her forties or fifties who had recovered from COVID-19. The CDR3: CASSEVGVSNQPQHF. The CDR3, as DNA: TGTGCCAGCAGCGAAGTAGGAGTTAGCAATCAGCCCCAGCATTTT.